Shown below are 9 T cell receptor beta chains from a single sample sequenced in a study of blood T cells in healthy people across ages. Together with a sample-barcoded 5' primer, a J-beta primer mix was included in a second PCR lasting 7 to 11 cycles. Each CDR3 protein is one row after TCRdb ran MiXCR on the 5' RACE reads. In the table there are approximately 940,000 distinct CDR3 sequences, under 50% of which are singletons. The sequenced sample consisted of blood. These receptors originate from a man aged 25-45 years in good health.

CDR3 DNA: TGCGCCAGCAGGGATATGAACACTGAAGCTTTCTTT. It codes for CASRDMNTEAFF. The rearrangement joins TRBV5-1 to TRBJ1-1; D gene unclear. The CDR3 is 12 residues long. Looked up from germline, CDR1 is SGHRS and CDR2 is YFSETQ. The V gene lost 5 bases and the J gene lost 0 bases, with 5 bases spanning the gap.

There are a few counts of this clonotype. This chain uses TRBV7-2 with TRBJ2-7; D gene ambiguous. From germline, CDR1 is SGHTA and CDR2 FQGNSA. The length of the CDR3 is 16 residues. V gave up 2 bases and J gave up 0 bases, with 14 bases separating them. This CDR3 is CASSLFTQWSSYEQYF. In DNA, the CDR3 is TGTGCCAGCAGCTTATTTACGCAGTGGAGCTCCTACGAGCAGTACTTC.

V and J are TRBV4-3 and TRBJ1-5, with D unclear. The V gene lost 1 base and the J gene lost 2 bases, with 12 bases spanning the gap. The CDR3 length is 16 residues. The germline V gene encodes CDR1 LGHNA and CDR2 YSLEER. The CDR3 protein is CASSQADVGGNQPQHF. The CDR3 nucleotides are TGCGCCAGCAGCCAAGCTGACGTTGGGGGCAATCAGCCCCAGCATTTT.

This clonotype has a single count. The chain combines TRBV29-1 with TRBJ1-1, with no clear D. V gave up 7 bases and J gave up 3 bases, with 15 bases separating them. CDR3 length equals 13 residues. Germline CDR1 and CDR2: SQVTM and ANQGSEA. The CDR3 loop reads CSGTPVGYTEAFF. The CDR3 nucleotides are TGCAGCGGTACCCCAGTTGGTTACACTGAAGCTTTCTTT.

The chain is built from TRBV20-1 and TRBJ2-7; the match to TRBD2 covers 9 bases. This CDR3 contains 18 residues. Germline assignment: CDR1 DFQATT and CDR2 SNEGSKA (reference sequence). J was trimmed by 3 bases and V by 0 bases; bases with no gene match: 15. Here the CDR3 reads CSARETLVPGTSSYEQYF. CDR3 DNA: TGCAGTGCTAGAGAAACCCTAGTCCCAGGGACTAGCAGCTACGAGCAGTACTTC.

This sequence joins TRBV20-1 and TRBJ2-1; D possibly matches TRBD1 or TRBD2 (6 bases each). CDR3 size: 15 residues. CDR1 and CDR2 from the germline V gene are DFQATT and SNEGSKA (reference sequence). Deletions cut 5 bases from V and 0 bases from J, with 14 bases between. The chain's CDR3 is CSAGDGGRSYNEQFF. The CDR3 DNA is TGCAGTGCTGGGGACGGGGGCCGCTCCTACAATGAGCAGTTCTTC.

The rearrangement uses TRBV5-1 and TRBJ1-2; D not resolved. Between the trimmed V and J ends, which lost 2 bases and 5 bases, there was a span of 13 bases. The germline gives CDR1 SGHRS, CDR2 YFSETQ. The CDR3 loop spans 14 amino acids. The DNA of the CDR3 is TGCGCCAGCAGCTTTGATACAGCGGGATATGGCTACACCTTC. Protein: CASSFDTAGYGYTF.

This chain links TRBV6-2 or TRBV6-3 with TRBJ2-5, with D perhaps assigned TRBD1 or TRBD2 (5 bases each). The DNA matches TRBJ2-7 better at its end, which makes the J call doubtful. CDR1 and CDR2 (germline): MNHEY, SVGEGT. This CDR3 has 14 amino acids. The chain's CDR3 is CASSLDGNGAEQYF. The DNA of the CDR3 is TGTGCCAGCAGCTTAGATGGGAACGGGGCCGAGCAGTACTTC.

This clonotype showed up just a few times. The chain links TRBV20-1 to TRBJ1-5; a possible D gene is TRBD1 (6 bases). Trimming took off 5 bases at V and 0 bases at J, with 8 bases between the two ends. The germline gives CDR1 DFQATT, CDR2 SNEGSKA (reference sequence). The CDR3 contains 13 residues. The CDR3 sequence: CSALQGSNQPQHF. The CDR3 DNA follows: TGCAGTGCTCTACAGGGTAGCAATCAGCCCCAGCATTTT.